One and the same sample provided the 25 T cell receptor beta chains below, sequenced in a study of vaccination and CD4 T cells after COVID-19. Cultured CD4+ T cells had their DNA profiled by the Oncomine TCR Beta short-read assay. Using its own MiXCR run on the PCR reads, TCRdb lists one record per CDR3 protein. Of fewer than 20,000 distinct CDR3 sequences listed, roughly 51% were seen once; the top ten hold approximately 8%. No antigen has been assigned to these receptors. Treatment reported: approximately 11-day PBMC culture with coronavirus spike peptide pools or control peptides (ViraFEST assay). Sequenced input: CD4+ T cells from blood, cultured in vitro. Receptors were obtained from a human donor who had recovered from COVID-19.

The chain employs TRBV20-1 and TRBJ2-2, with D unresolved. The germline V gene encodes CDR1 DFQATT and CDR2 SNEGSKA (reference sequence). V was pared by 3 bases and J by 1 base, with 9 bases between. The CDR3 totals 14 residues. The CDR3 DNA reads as TGCAGTGCTAGGGGCAGGCTGAACACCGGGGAGCTGTTTTTT. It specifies CSARGRLNTGELFF.

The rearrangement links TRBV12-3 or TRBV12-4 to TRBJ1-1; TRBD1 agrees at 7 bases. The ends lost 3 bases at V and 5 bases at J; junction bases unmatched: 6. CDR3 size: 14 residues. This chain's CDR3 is CASSFTGEETEAFF. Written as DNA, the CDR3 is TGTGCCAGCAGTTTTACAGGGGAGGAGACTGAAGCTTTCTTT.

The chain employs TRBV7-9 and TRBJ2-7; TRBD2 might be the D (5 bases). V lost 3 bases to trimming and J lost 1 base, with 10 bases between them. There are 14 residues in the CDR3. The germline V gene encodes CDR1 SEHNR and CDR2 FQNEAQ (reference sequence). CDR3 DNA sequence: TGTGCCAGCAGCTTCGGACTCTTTTCCTACGAGCAGTACTTC. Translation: CASSFGLFSYEQYF.

The CDR3 nucleotides are TGCGCCAGCAGCCAAGGGGGAGCGGCCCACACAGATACGCAGTATTTT. The encoded protein is CASSQGGAAHTDTQYF. This chain connects TRBV4-3 to TRBJ2-3; possibly TRBD2 for D (5 bases). Trimming stripped 1 base from V and 2 bases from J, with 13 bases between. Germline V gene lookup returns CDR1 LGHNA and CDR2 YSLEER. CDR3 length equals 16 residues.

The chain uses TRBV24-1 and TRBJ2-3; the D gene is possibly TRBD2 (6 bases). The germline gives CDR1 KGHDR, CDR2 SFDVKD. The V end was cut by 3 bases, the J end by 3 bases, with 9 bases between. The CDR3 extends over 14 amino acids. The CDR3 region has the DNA TGTGCCACCAGTGATAGCAGCGGGACAGATACGCAGTATTTT. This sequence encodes CATSDSSGTDTQYF.

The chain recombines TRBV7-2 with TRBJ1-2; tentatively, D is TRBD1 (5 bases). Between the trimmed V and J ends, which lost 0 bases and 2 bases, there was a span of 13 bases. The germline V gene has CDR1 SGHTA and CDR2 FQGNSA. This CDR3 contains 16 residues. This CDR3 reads CASSLAAGPANYGYTF. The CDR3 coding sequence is TGTGCCAGCAGCTTAGCAGCGGGACCGGCGAACTATGGCTACACCTTC.

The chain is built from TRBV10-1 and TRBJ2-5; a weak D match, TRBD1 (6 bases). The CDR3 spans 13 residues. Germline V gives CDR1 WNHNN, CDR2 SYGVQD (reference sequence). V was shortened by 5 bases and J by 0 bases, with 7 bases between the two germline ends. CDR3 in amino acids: CASSPGDQETQYF. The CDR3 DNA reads TGCGCCAGCAGTCCAGGGGACCAAGAGACCCAGTACTTC.

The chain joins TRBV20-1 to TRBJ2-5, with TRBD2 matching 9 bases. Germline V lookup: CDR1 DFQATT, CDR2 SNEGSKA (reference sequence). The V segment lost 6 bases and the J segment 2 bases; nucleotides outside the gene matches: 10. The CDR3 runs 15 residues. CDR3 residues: CSASDAGGLQETQYF. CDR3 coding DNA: TGCAGTGCCAGCGATGCGGGGGGGCTTCAAGAGACCCAGTACTTC.

Here the CDR3 reads CASSEGPGGGAQYF. CDR3 in DNA: TGTGCCAGCAGTGAAGGGCCGGGAGGGGGAGCGCAGTATTTT. The chain joins TRBV6-1 to TRBJ2-3; 8 bases are a match to TRBD2. The germline gives CDR1 MNHNS, CDR2 SASEGT. This CDR3 region has 14 residues. Trimming cost V 1 base and J 10 bases; bases outside gene matches: 7.

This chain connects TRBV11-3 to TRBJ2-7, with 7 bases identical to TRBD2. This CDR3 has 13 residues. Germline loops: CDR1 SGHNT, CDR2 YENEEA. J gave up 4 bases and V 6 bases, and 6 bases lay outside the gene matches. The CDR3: CASRPAGRYEQYF. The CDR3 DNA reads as TGTGCCAGCAGACCAGCGGGACGGTACGAGCAGTACTTC.

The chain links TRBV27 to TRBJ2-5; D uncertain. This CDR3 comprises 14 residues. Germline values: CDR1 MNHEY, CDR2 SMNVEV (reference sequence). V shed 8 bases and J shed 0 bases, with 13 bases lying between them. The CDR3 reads CASRAWWDQETQYF. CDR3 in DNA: TGTGCCAGCCGGGCCTGGTGGGACCAAGAGACCCAGTACTTC.

The CDR3 here is CAISGALHGNTIYF. DNA of the CDR3: TGTGCCATCAGTGGGGCACTACATGGAAACACCATATATTTT. The chain has TRBV10-3 and TRBJ1-3, with D unclear. V was pared by 4 bases and J by 3 bases, with 10 bases between. In germline, CDR1 is ENHRY, CDR2 SYGVKD. The CDR3 spans 14 residues.

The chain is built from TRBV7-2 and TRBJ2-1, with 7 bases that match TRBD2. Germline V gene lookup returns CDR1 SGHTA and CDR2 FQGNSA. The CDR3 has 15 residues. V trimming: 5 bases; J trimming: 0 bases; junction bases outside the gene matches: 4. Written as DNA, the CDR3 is TGTGCCAGCAGCAGCGGGATAAGCTCCTACAATGAGCAGTTCTTC. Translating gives CASSSGISSYNEQFF.

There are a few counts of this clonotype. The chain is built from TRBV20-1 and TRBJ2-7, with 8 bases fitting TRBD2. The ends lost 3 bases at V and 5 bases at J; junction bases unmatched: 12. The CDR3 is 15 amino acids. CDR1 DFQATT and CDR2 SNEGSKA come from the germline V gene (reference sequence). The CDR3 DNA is TGCAGTGCTAGGAGAGTAGGCGGGGGGTTTGACGAGCAGTACTTC. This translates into CSARRVGGGFDEQYF.

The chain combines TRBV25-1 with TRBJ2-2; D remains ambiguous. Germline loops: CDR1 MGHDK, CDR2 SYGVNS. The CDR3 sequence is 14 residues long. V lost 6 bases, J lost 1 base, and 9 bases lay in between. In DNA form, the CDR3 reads TGTGCCAGCAGCGGGTTTGGGAACACCGGGGAGCTGTTTTTT. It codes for CASSGFGNTGELFF. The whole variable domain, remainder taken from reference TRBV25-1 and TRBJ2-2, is EADIYQTPRYLVIGTGKKITLECSQTMGHDKMYWYQQDPGMELHLIHYSYGVNSTEKGDLSSESTVSRIRTEHFPLTLESARPSHTSQYLCASSGFGNTGELFFGEGSRLTVL.

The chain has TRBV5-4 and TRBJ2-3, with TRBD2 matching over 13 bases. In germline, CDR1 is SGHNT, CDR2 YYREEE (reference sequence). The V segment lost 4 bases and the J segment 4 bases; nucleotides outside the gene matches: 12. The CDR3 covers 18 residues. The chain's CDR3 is CASSQGLAGVGGADTQYF. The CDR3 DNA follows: TGTGCCAGCAGCCAAGGACTAGCGGGAGTTGGGGGAGCAGATACGCAGTATTTT.

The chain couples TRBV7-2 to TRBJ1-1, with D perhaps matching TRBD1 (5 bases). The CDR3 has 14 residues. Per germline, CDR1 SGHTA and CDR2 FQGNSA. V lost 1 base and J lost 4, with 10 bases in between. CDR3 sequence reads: CASSLEGIGTEAFF. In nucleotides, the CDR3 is TGTGCCAGCAGCTTAGAGGGGATCGGCACTGAAGCTTTCTTT.

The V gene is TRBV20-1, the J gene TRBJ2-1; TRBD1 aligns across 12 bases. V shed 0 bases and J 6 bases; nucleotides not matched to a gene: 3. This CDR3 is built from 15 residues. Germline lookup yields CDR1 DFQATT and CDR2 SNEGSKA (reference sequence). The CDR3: CSARDAGQGANEQFF. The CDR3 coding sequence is TGCAGTGCTAGAGATGCGGGACAGGGGGCCAATGAGCAGTTCTTC.

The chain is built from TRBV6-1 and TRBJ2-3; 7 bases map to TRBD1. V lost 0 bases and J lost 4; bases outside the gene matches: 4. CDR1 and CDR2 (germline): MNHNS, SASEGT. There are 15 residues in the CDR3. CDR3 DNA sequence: TGTGCCAGCAGTGAAGCGCTTCAGGGGGCAGATACGCAGTATTTT. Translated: CASSEALQGADTQYF.

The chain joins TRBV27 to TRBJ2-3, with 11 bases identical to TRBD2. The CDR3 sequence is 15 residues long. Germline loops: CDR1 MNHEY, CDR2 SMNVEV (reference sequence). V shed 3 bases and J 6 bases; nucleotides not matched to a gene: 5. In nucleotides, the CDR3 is TGTGCCAGCAGTTTGACTAGCGGGACAGACGATACGCAGTATTTT. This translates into CASSLTSGTDDTQYF.

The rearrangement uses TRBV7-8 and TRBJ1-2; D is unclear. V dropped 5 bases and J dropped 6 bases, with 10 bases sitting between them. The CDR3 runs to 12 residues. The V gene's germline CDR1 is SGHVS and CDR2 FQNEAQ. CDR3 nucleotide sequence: TGTGCCAGCAGCCCTCACACCCATGGCTACACCTTC. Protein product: CASSPHTHGYTF.

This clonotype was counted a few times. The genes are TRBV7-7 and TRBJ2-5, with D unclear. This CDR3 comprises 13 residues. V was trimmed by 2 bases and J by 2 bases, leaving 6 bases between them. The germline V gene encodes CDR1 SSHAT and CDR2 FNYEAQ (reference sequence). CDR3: CASSLILQETQYF. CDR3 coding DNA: TGTGCCAGCAGCTTAATCCTACAAGAGACCCAGTACTTC. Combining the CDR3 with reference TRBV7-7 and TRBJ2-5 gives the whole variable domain GAGVSQSPRYKVTKRGQDVTLRCDPISSHATLYWYQQALGQGPEFLTYFNYEAQPDKSGLPSDRFSAERPEGSISTLTIQRTEQRDSAMYRCASSLILQETQYFGPGTRLLVL.

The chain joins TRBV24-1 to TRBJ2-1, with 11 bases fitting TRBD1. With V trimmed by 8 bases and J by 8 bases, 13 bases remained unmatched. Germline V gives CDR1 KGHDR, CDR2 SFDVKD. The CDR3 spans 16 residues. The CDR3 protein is CATTAPGQGAMDEQFF. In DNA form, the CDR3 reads TGTGCCACCACCGCCCCCGGACAGGGGGCCATGGATGAGCAGTTCTTC.

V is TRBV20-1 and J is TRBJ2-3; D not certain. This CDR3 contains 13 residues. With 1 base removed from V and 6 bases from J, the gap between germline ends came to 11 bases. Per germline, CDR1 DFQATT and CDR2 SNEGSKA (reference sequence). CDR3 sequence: CSARVGSADTQYF. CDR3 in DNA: TGCAGTGCTAGAGTCGGCTCGGCGGATACGCAGTATTTT.

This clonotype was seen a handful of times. The CDR3 loop reads CSARDSGVASNQPQHF. DNA of the CDR3: TGCAGTGCTAGAGATTCTGGTGTAGCAAGCAATCAGCCCCAGCATTTT. The V and J genes are TRBV20-1 and TRBJ1-5; D gene unclear. The V and J ends lost 0 bases and 1 base respectively, with 13 bases between them. Per germline, CDR1 DFQATT and CDR2 SNEGSKA (reference sequence). CDR3 length equals 16 residues.